This T cell receptor (beta chain) was recovered during a study of shared T cell receptors in the human thymus. CDR3 length: 15 residues. With V trimmed by 1 base and J by 7 bases, 9 bases remained unmatched. In germline, CDR1 is SGHAT, CDR2 FQNNGV. TCRdb keeps only in-frame clones here, not all; method: immunoSEQ multiplex PCR. Of about 610,000 clones in the sample, 88% were seen once. These same records also appear under a second study, on human thymus T cells. Turning to that study: Thymic material originated from resections removed in the course of corrective heart surgery. Thymic and blood repertoires appeared to display a bias in their usage of V and J genes.

The clonotype comes from a boy younger than two with a congenital heart defect. The chain has TRBV11-2 and TRBJ1-1; 7 bases map to TRBD1. The specimen was thymocytes. The CDR3 sequence: CASSLVASGTDEAFF. The CDR3 DNA sequence: TGTGCCAGCAGCTTAGTAGCTTCGGGGACAGATGAAGCTTTCTTT.